The clone carrying this TCR beta chain was detected only once. The CDR3 runs to 15 residues. Germline loops: CDR1 MDHEN, CDR2 SYDVKM. V lost 7 bases, J lost 4 bases, and 17 bases lay in between. The assay ran at deep level. Approximately 220 ng DNA, about 33,000 T cell genomes, went into each sorted-subset replicate PCR. The data were produced by immunoSEQ multiplex PCR, yet TCRdb's version contains in-frame clones alone and is incomplete. The profile covers about 1.1 million clones, with about four fifths appearing a single time and roughly 0.57% taken by the ten largest. The data are from a study of shared clonotypes between healthy human individuals. Naive CD45RA+ and memory CD45RA-negative subsets were split from CD4+ cells.

The material sequenced was memory CD4+ T cells from PBMCs. As for subset: CD45RA-negative fraction. This receptor was identified in a man in his late teens or twenties in good health. Some clones in this sample may be carry-over from other donors' samples. This sequence joins TRBV28 and TRBJ1-5, with TRBD1 as a possible D gene (5 bases). The chain's CDR3 is CASTRGNRWNQPQHF. The CDR3 DNA reads TGTGCCAGCACCCGGGGCAATAGGTGGAATCAGCCCCAGCATTTT.